This TCR beta chain was sequenced in a study of CD8+ T cells in alopecia areata. In each case, RNA was isolated and then reverse transcribed into cDNA as the sequencing template. The assay was immunoSEQ multiplex PCR, and TCRdb's table has in-frame clones only and misses some. This sample yields 120,000 or so clones, of which 40% to 55% are seen a single time; under 12% belongs to the top ten. CDR3 length: 12 amino acids. The germline CDR1 and CDR2 sequences are PRHDT and FYEKMQ (reference sequence). Concerning this clone itself: At one boundary the junction diverges from the germline segment, which might be a read error.

This sequence was found in a human donor with alopecia areata. The chain links TRBV13 to TRBJ2-3; no reliable D call. Sequencing input: NKG2D-low CD8+ T cells sorted from blood. The CDR3 region is CASSLGPDTQYF. The DNA of the CDR3 is TGTGCCAGCAGCCTAGGACCTGATACGCAGTATTTT.